The 20 T cell receptor beta chains given below trace back to one sample, sequenced in a study of shared clonotypes between healthy human individuals. TCRdb keeps only in-frame clones here, not all; method: immunoSEQ multiplex PCR. Of roughly 1 million clones in the sample, 75% were seen once. Material: memory CD4+ T cells sorted from blood. The subset: CD45RA-negative fraction. Receptors originate from a man between 18 and 35 years old in good health.

The chain combines TRBV5-4 with TRBJ1-1; possibly TRBD1 for D (5 bases). V lost 0 bases and J 8 bases, leaving 8 bases between the germline ends. The CDR3 is 12 amino acids. From germline, CDR1 is SGHNT and CDR2 YYREEE (reference sequence). This CDR3 is CASSLETAEAFF. CDR3 nucleotides: TGTGCCAGCAGCTTGGAGACAGCCGAAGCTTTCTTT.

The sample holds a few counts of this clone. This rearrangement joins TRBV4-3 to TRBJ1-2; no clear D. CDR3 length: 16 amino acids. Trimming cost V 1 base and J 4 bases, with 16 bases left between them. Per the germline V gene, CDR1 is LGHNA and CDR2 is YSLEER. The CDR3 loop reads CASSQAGGLPFYGYTF. DNA for the CDR3: TGCGCCAGCAGCCAAGCGGGAGGTCTACCCTTCTATGGCTACACCTTC.

The chain links TRBV11-2 to TRBJ2-7; TRBD1 or TRBD2 may be the D gene (5 bases each). The CDR3 totals 17 residues. V was pared by 3 bases and J by 0 bases, with 18 bases between. CDR1 is SGHAT and CDR2 is FQNNGV in the germline V gene. CDR3 sequence: CASSFIPGPTSSYEQYF. DNA for the CDR3: TGTGCCAGCAGCTTTATCCCGGGACCTACGAGCTCCTACGAGCAGTACTTC.

The genes are TRBV6-1 and TRBJ1-6, with 11 bases identical to TRBD1. CDR1 and CDR2 from the germline V gene are MNHNS and SASEGT. CDR3 length: 15 amino acids. V dropped 10 bases and J dropped 9; count of bases not matched to a gene: 11. The CDR3 DNA follows: TGTGCCATCTCTTACCTGGGACAGGGGGTTTCACCCCTCCACTTT. Amino acid sequence: CAISYLGQGVSPLHF.

The chain has TRBV7-2 and TRBJ2-1, with 8 bases that match TRBD2. Unmatched junction bases numbered 4, after V lost 0 bases and J lost 0 bases. CDR1 and CDR2 from the germline V gene are SGHTA and FQGNSA. This CDR3 has 17 amino acids. The CDR3: CASSLAPGGSSYNEQFF. Written as DNA, the CDR3 is TGTGCCAGCAGCTTAGCGCCGGGGGGGAGCTCCTACAATGAGCAGTTCTTC. Based on the CDR3 plus reference TRBV7-2 and TRBJ2-1, the full variable domain is GAGVSQSPSNKVTEKGKDVELRCDPISGHTALYWYRQSLGQGLEFLIYFQGNSAPDKSGLPSDRFSAERTGGSVSTLTIQRTQQEDSAVYLCASSLAPGGSSYNEQFFGPGTRLTVL.

This chain connects TRBV30 to TRBJ1-3, with TRBD1 as a possible D gene (5 bases). The ends were cut back, 4 bases at V and 0 bases at J, with 16 bases in the middle. Per germline, CDR1 GTSNPN and CDR2 SVGIG (reference sequence). The CDR3 runs 16 residues. In nucleotides, the CDR3 is TGTGCCTGGACTCTAGGTGGGGCGCCCTCTGGAAACACCATATATTTT. It specifies CAWTLGGAPSGNTIYF.

The CDR3 region is CASRYLAGTDTQYF. Here the CDR3 DNA reads TGTGCCAGCCGGTACCTTGCTGGCACAGATACGCAGTATTTT. J is TRBJ2-3 and V is TRBV6-5; no clear D gene. Germline CDR1 is MNHEY and CDR2 is SVGAGI. CDR3 length: 14 residues. Trimming cost V 8 bases and J 1 base, with 13 bases left between them.

This clone was seen at least ten times. This rearrangement joins TRBV4-2 to TRBJ2-1; unclear D gene. From germline, CDR1 is LGHNA and CDR2 YNFKEQ. V dropped 0 bases and J dropped 0 bases, with 9 bases sitting between them. The CDR3 consists of 16 residues. The DNA of the CDR3 is TGTGCCAGCAGCCAAGACGGGTCGAGCTCCTACAATGAGCAGTTCTTC. Encoded protein: CASSQDGSSSYNEQFF.

Details on this clone: This same CDR3 is encoded by further DNA sequences in the sample. CDR3 in amino acids: CASSRGTDTQYF. The DNA of the CDR3 is TGTGCCAGCAGCCGCGGCACAGATACGCAGTATTTT. V is TRBV7-2 and J is TRBJ2-3; D gene ambiguous. Germline CDR1 is SGHTA and CDR2 is FQGNSA. V gave up 5 bases and J gave up 1 base, with 4 bases separating them. The CDR3 is made up of 12 amino acids.

There are many counts of this clone. The chain employs TRBV5-8 and TRBJ1-2, with 7 bases identical to TRBD1. The V gene's germline CDR1 is SGHTS and CDR2 YDEGEE. This CDR3 spans 13 amino acids. V trimming: 4 bases; J trimming: 4 bases; junction bases outside the gene matches: 4. The CDR3 sequence: CASSRQGIYGYTF. In DNA form, the CDR3 reads TGTGCCAGCAGCCGACAGGGTATCTATGGCTACACCTTC.

The CDR3, as DNA: TGTGCCTGGAGTAGTCAGGGGAGCGGCTACACCTTC. Protein sequence: CAWSSQGSGYTF. The V and J genes are TRBV30 and TRBJ1-2, with D maybe TRBD1 (6 bases). CDR1 GTSNPN and CDR2 SVGIG come from the germline V gene (reference sequence). The CDR3 spans 12 residues. The V end was cut by 2 bases, the J end by 8 bases, with 12 bases between.

In this sample, this clone turned up many times. This CDR3 is also generated by other DNA sequences in the sample. The chain has TRBV30 and TRBJ1-2, with unresolved D. Trimming left V 2 bases short and J 4 bases short, with 11 bases between. Germline V gene sequence: CDR1 GTSNPN, CDR2 SVGIG (reference sequence). This CDR3 is built from 13 residues. The CDR3 loop reads CAWSTMMGYGYTF. The CDR3 DNA is TGTGCCTGGAGTACCATGATGGGCTATGGCTACACCTTC. Together with reference TRBV30 and TRBJ1-2, the CDR3 gives the full variable domain: SQTIHQWPATLVQPVGSPLSLECTVEGTSNPNLYWYRQAAGRGLQLLFYSVGIGQISSEVPQNLSASRPQDRQFILSSKKLLLSDSGFYLCAWSTMMGYGYTFGSGTRLTVV.

The chain uses TRBV5-1 and TRBJ2-5; D perhaps matches TRBD2 (5 bases). Germline lookup yields CDR1 SGHRS and CDR2 YFSETQ. The V end was cut by 1 base, the J end by 5 bases, with 12 bases between. The CDR3 is made up of 14 amino acids. DNA for the CDR3: TGCGCCAGCAGCTTGTCTCGGGAATTGGAGACCCAGTACTTC. Protein: CASSLSRELETQYF.

The chain links TRBV7-9 to TRBJ1-6; D not resolved. Germline CDR1 SEHNR, CDR2 FQNEAQ (reference sequence). The V and J ends lost 2 bases and 6 bases respectively, with 5 bases between them. There are 13 residues in the CDR3. The CDR3 spells CASSLNSNSPLHF. DNA of the CDR3: TGTGCCAGCAGCTTAAACAGTAATTCACCCCTCCACTTT.

The genes are TRBV9 and TRBJ2-7; TRBD1 is a possible D gene (6 bases). With 2 bases removed from V and 4 bases from J, the gap between germline ends came to 13 bases. CDR1 is SGDLS, CDR2 YYNGEE, per germline. The CDR3 has 14 amino acids. In DNA form, the CDR3 reads TGTGCCAGCAGCGTCGGACAGAACCCATACGAGCAGTACTTC. As protein: CASSVGQNPYEQYF.

This sequence joins TRBV6-1 and TRBJ2-7; D perhaps matches TRBD1 (6 bases). V was trimmed by 8 bases and J by 2 bases, leaving 16 bases between them. Germline V gene sequence: CDR1 MNHNS, CDR2 SASEGT. CDR3 length: 14 residues. The CDR3 coding sequence is TGTGCCAGCGTTACAGGGTCCGTCCCCTACGAGCAGTACTTC. This translates into CASVTGSVPYEQYF.

The chain employs TRBV28 and TRBJ2-7; the D is unclear. CDR3 length: 12 amino acids. Germline loops: CDR1 MDHEN, CDR2 SYDVKM. V was shortened by 5 bases and J by 5 bases, with 10 bases between the two germline ends. As DNA, the CDR3 is TGTGCCAGCAGTATCCAGGTTCACGAGCAGTACTTC. It specifies CASSIQVHEQYF. Supplemented by reference TRBV28 and TRBJ2-7, the full variable domain reads DVKVTQSSRYLVKRTGEKVFLECVQDMDHENMFWYRQDPGLGLRLIYFSYDVKMKEKGDIPEGYSVSREKKERFSLILESASTNQTSMYLCASSIQVHEQYFGPGTRLTVT.

This clone was detected only a few times. The chain combines TRBV29-1 with TRBJ1-1, with D possibly being TRBD1 (6 bases). V was clipped by 4 bases and J by 1 base, with 10 bases between them. The CDR3 has 13 amino acids. Looked up from germline, CDR1 is SQVTM and CDR2 is ANQGSEA. CDR3 nucleotides: TGCAGCGTTGTATCGGGGGCGAACACTGAAGCTTTCTTT. Its translation: CSVVSGANTEAFF.

This clone has only one observation. This sample includes further DNA sequences coding for the same CDR3. The rearrangement links TRBV5-1 to TRBJ2-7; D is possibly TRBD1 (6 bases). V lost 0 bases, J lost 5 bases, and 6 bases lay in between. Germline CDR1 is SGHRS and CDR2 is YFSETQ. This CDR3 has 12 residues. CDR3 sequence reads: CASSLDRDEQYF. For the CDR3, the DNA is TGCGCCAGCAGCTTGGACAGGGACGAGCAGTACTTC.

This clone was found many times. The rearrangement links TRBV5-1 to TRBJ2-2; TRBD1 matches at 7 bases. Per germline, CDR1 SGHRS and CDR2 YFSETQ. CDR3 length: 16 amino acids. Trimming cost V 0 bases and J 0 bases; bases outside gene matches: 2. The CDR3 region is CASSLATGTNTGELFF. DNA for the CDR3: TGCGCCAGCAGCTTGGCGACAGGGACGAACACCGGGGAGCTGTTTTTT.